One and the same sample provided the 5 T cell receptor beta chains below, sequenced in a study of shared clonotypes between healthy human individuals. Profiling relied on immunoSEQ multiplex PCR, and the TCRdb table lists in-frame clones only, not all of them. The profile covers about 1 million clones, with more than 65% appearing a single time and 1.5% taken by the ten largest. The sequencing input was memory CD4+ T cells sorted from blood. The subset was: CD45RA-negative fraction. The receptors derive from a young man in good health.

The chain carries TRBV5-4 and TRBJ2-2; 7 bases agree with TRBD2. CDR3 length: 17 residues. Germline loops: CDR1 SGHNT, CDR2 YYREEE (reference sequence). Trimming removed 0 bases from V and 2 bases from J; junction bases left unmatched: 7. CDR3 coding DNA: TGTGCCAGCAGCTTGGCCAGCGGGGTCGGAAACACCGGGGAGCTGTTTTTT. It translates to CASSLASGVGNTGELFF. The entire variable domain, with the rest obtained from reference TRBV5-4 and TRBJ2-2, is as follows: ETGVTQSPTHLIKTRGQQVTLRCSSQSGHNTVSWYQQALGQGPQFIFQYYREEENGRGNFPPRFSGLQFPNYSSELNVNALELDDSALYLCASSLASGVGNTGELFFGEGSRLTVL.

The chain recombines TRBV28 with TRBJ1-4, with a weak D call TRBD1 (5 bases). The CDR3 is 20 residues long. With 6 bases removed from V and 7 bases from J, the gap between germline ends came to 33 bases. The germline CDR1 and CDR2 sequences are MDHEN and SYDVKM. As DNA, the CDR3 is TGTGCCAGCAGCCGTGGGACTCACGGCGGGAGTAGAAAAGCGCCTGAAAAACTGTTTTTT. It yields the protein CASSRGTHGGSRKAPEKLFF.

The rearrangement links TRBV29-1 to TRBJ1-4; D call uncertain. Germline-derived CDR1 and CDR2 are SQVTM and ANQGSEA. V lost 6 bases to trimming and J lost 10 bases, with 18 bases between them. CDR3 length equals 13 residues. Here the CDR3 DNA reads TGCAGCGTCCTCAGCCAAGGGTTAGGAAAACTGTTTTTT. Amino acids: CSVLSQGLGKLFF.

The chain employs TRBV30 and TRBJ2-3; D gene uncertain. Germline loops: CDR1 GTSNPN, CDR2 SVGIG (reference sequence). Deletions cut 2 bases from V and 5 bases from J, with 5 bases between. The length of the CDR3 is 11 residues. In DNA form, the CDR3 reads TGTGCCTGGAGTCATATAGATACGCAGTATTTT. Its protein product is CAWSHIDTQYF.

In this sample, this clone turned up once. V gene TRBV18 combines with J gene TRBJ1-2; the match to TRBD1 covers 12 bases. The V gene's germline CDR1 is KGHSH and CDR2 LQKENI. This CDR3 has 18 residues. J lost 2 bases, V lost 5 bases, and 12 bases had no gene match. CDR3 bases: TGTGCCAGCTCAGCGGTATCCGGGACAGGGGGCCCCAACTATGGCTACACCTTC. Its translation is CASSAVSGTGGPNYGYTF.